The 32 T cell receptor beta chains below come from one sample, sequenced in a study of blood T cells in healthy people across ages. Through a sample-barcoded 5' primer and a J-beta primer mix, a second PCR was run for 7 to 11 cycles. TCRdb itself ran the 5' RACE reads through MiXCR, one entry per CDR3 protein. Of roughly 1,700,000 distinct CDR3 sequences in the sample, 28% were seen once. Sequencing was carried out using blood. These receptors all come from a woman in her thirties in good health.

J is TRBJ2-7 and V is TRBV3-1; D not resolved. Trimming stripped 3 bases from V and 6 bases from J, with 9 bases between. CDR3 length equals 12 residues. CDR1 and CDR2 from the germline V gene are LGHDT and YNNKEL (reference sequence). CDR3 protein: CASSHPLGEQYF. DNA of the CDR3: TGTGCCAGCAGCCACCCTCTCGGCGAGCAGTACTTC.

This clonotype was found a few times. The chain uses TRBV5-1 and TRBJ2-3, with a weak D call TRBD2 (6 bases). The germline V and J ends were trimmed by 3 bases and 4 bases, with 15 bases remaining between them. This CDR3 region has 15 residues. Per germline, CDR1 SGHRS and CDR2 YFSETQ. The CDR3 sequence is CASSSRLDPADTQYF. The CDR3 coding sequence is TGCGCCAGCAGCTCAAGACTAGATCCGGCAGATACGCAGTATTTT.

On this clonotype: The junction shows a germline mismatch at one end, possibly a read error. The CDR3 loop is CSSSFGDRTDTQYF. As DNA, the CDR3 is TGTTCCAGCAGCTTTGGTGATAGGACAGATACGCAGTATTTT. This rearrangement joins TRBV7-2 to TRBJ2-3; no reliable D call. CDR1 and CDR2 from the germline V gene are SGHTA and FQGNSA. CDR3 size: 14 residues.

V gene TRBV28 combines with J gene TRBJ1-1; D remains unclear. This CDR3 comprises 14 residues. V was shortened by 6 bases and J by 0 bases, with 11 bases between the two germline ends. Germline-derived CDR1 and CDR2 are MDHEN and SYDVKM. The CDR3 DNA reads TGTGCCAGCAGCCACCCCTTCTTGAACACTGAAGCTTTCTTT. This sequence encodes CASSHPFLNTEAFF. The complete variable domain, with remaining parts taken from reference TRBV28 and TRBJ1-1, reads DVKVTQSSRYLVKRTGEKVFLECVQDMDHENMFWYRQDPGLGLRLIYFSYDVKMKEKGDIPEGYSVSREKKERFSLILESASTNQTSMYLCASSHPFLNTEAFFGQGTRLTVV.

This clonotype is a singleton in its sample. It may be a read error: a sequence one base away is much more abundant. This rearrangement joins TRBV7-2 to TRBJ2-7; possible D gene TRBD2, 6 bases. V gave up 5 bases and J gave up 7 bases, with 18 bases separating them. Germline loops: CDR1 SGHTA, CDR2 FQGNSA. The CDR3 loop spans 14 amino acids. The CDR3 coding sequence is TGTGCCAGCAGCATAGGGACTGGCGGGATTGAGCAGTACTTC. Protein product: CASSIGTGGIEQYF.

This clonotype has just a few counts. The chain couples TRBV12-3 or TRBV12-4 to TRBJ2-7; a weak D match, TRBD2 (6 bases). The CDR3 loop spans 15 amino acids. V lost 4 bases, J lost 3 bases, and 16 bases lay in between. For the CDR3, the DNA is TGTGCCAGCAGTTCCCCGATGCGGGGCCACTACGAGCAGTACTTC. Its protein product is CASSSPMRGHYEQYF.

This clonotype turned up a few times. V is TRBV20-1 and J is TRBJ2-1; a possible D gene is TRBD2 (6 bases). V shed 5 bases and J shed 9 bases, with 20 bases lying between them. CDR1 is DFQATT and CDR2 is SNEGSKA in the germline V gene (reference sequence). This CDR3 has 14 residues. CDR3 DNA sequence: TGCAGTGCTCCCAATTTGGGAGGTCTTGGTGAGCAGTTCTTC. It encodes CSAPNLGGLGEQFF.

V is TRBV7-6 and J is TRBJ2-4; D not resolved. The CDR3 consists of 12 residues. Trimming cost V 6 bases and J 8 bases, with 11 bases left between them. In germline, CDR1 is SGHVS, CDR2 FNYEAQ. CDR3 loop: CASSSRGDIQYF. The CDR3 DNA reads TGTGCCAGCAGTTCTCGTGGGGACATTCAGTACTTC.

J is TRBJ1-6 and V is TRBV12-3 or TRBV12-4, with D perhaps matching TRBD1 (5 bases). V shed 7 bases and J shed 4 bases, with 8 bases lying between them. The CDR3 runs 13 residues. For the CDR3, the DNA is TGTGCCAGCAACGCAGGGTATAATTCACCCCTCCACTTT. It codes for CASNAGYNSPLHF.

Only a few counts were recorded for this clonotype. V and J are TRBV20-1 and TRBJ2-7; perhaps TRBD1 as D (6 bases). Trimming shortened V by 6 bases and J by 2 bases, and 17 bases separated the two germline ends. CDR3 size: 14 residues. CDR1 is DFQATT, CDR2 SNEGSKA, per germline (reference sequence). The CDR3 loop is CSAETGSGPYEQYF. CDR3 bases: TGCAGTGCGGAGACAGGCTCCGGCCCCTACGAGCAGTACTTC.

This clonotype has a count of ten or more. The CDR3 bases are TGCAGTGCTAGGGCGGGTTTAGCGGTATCCTACGAGCAGTACTTC. This gives the protein CSARAGLAVSYEQYF. The chain carries TRBV20-1 and TRBJ2-7; weak D call: TRBD2 (6 bases). V was trimmed by 3 bases and J by 1 base, leaving 16 bases between them. Germline CDR1 is DFQATT and CDR2 is SNEGSKA (reference sequence). The CDR3 spans 15 residues.

This clonotype showed up just a few times. The gene calls are TRBV28 and TRBJ2-5, with 10 bases that match TRBD1. Germline loops: CDR1 MDHEN, CDR2 SYDVKM. The J segment lost 1 base and the V segment lost 6 bases, leaving 8 bases of the junction unmatched. The CDR3 runs to 16 residues. CDR3 residues: CASSSRDRGPQETQYF. The DNA for the CDR3 is TGTGCCAGCAGCAGTCGGGACAGGGGTCCCCAAGAGACCCAGTACTTC. The full variable domain, with the rest looked up from reference TRBV28 and TRBJ2-5, is DVKVTQSSRYLVKRTGEKVFLECVQDMDHENMFWYRQDPGLGLRLIYFSYDVKMKEKGDIPEGYSVSREKKERFSLILESASTNQTSMYLCASSSRDRGPQETQYFGPGTRLLVL.

This clonotype appeared a few times. The gene calls are TRBV12-3 or TRBV12-4 and TRBJ2-3, with 11 bases aligning to TRBD2. The CDR3 totals 14 residues. V dropped 8 bases and J dropped 4; count of bases not matched to a gene: 5. CDR3 in DNA: TGTGCCAGCGACACTAGCGGGGGATCAGATACGCAGTATTTT. Protein product: CASDTSGGSDTQYF.

This clonotype was observed a few times. This chain uses TRBV10-3 with TRBJ2-3; 8 bases align to TRBD2. V lost 4 bases, J lost 1 base, and 4 bases stayed unmatched. The length of the CDR3 is 15 residues. CDR1 is ENHRY and CDR2 is SYGVKD in the germline V gene. Here the CDR3 reads CAISATSGRTDTQYF. As DNA, the CDR3 is TGTGCCATCAGTGCTACTAGCGGACGCACAGATACGCAGTATTTT.

There are a few counts of this clonotype. This chain uses TRBV20-1 with TRBJ2-3; 10 nucleotides line up with TRBD1. Germline V gives CDR1 DFQATT, CDR2 SNEGSKA (reference sequence). The CDR3 is 11 residues long. V was clipped by 8 bases and J by 12 bases; unmatched bases: 8. This chain's CDR3 is CSPRQGATQYF. CDR3 bases: TGCAGTCCCAGACAGGGGGCGACTCAGTATTTT.

This rearrangement joins TRBV7-2 to TRBJ2-3; 15 positions match TRBD2. The germline V gene has CDR1 SGHTA and CDR2 FQGNSA. The CDR3 is 18 amino acids. The trim removed 4 bases at V and 3 bases at J, leaving 8 bases unmatched. The CDR3 is CASSSGLAGGPITDTQYF. The CDR3 region has the DNA TGTGCCAGCAGCTCCGGACTAGCGGGAGGGCCAATAACAGATACGCAGTATTTT.

The V call is TRBV7-2, the J call TRBJ2-1; unclear D gene. V was shortened by 5 bases and J by 7 bases, with 12 bases between the two germline ends. The CDR3 is 13 amino acids. CDR1 and CDR2 from the germline V gene are SGHTA and FQGNSA. CDR3 residues: CASSRTRRNEQFF. CDR3 coding DNA: TGTGCCAGCAGCCGAACCCGTCGGAATGAGCAGTTCTTC.

This clonotype was seen only once. Its ends do not fully match the called genes, so a read error is possible. This chain connects TRBV7-9 to TRBJ2-3; 11 positions match TRBD2. Germline values: CDR1 SEHNR, CDR2 FQNEAQ (reference sequence). The CDR3 covers 15 residues. The CDR3 DNA is TGTGCCAGCAGCTCACTAGCGGGAGTACCAGATACGCGGTATTTT. This encodes CASSSLAGVPDTRYF. Looking up the rest from reference TRBV7-9 and TRBJ2-3 gives the full variable domain: DTGVSQNPRHKITKRGQNVTFRCDPISEHNRLYWYRQTLGQGPEFLTYFQNEAQLEKSRLLSDRFSAERPKGSFSTLEIQRTEQGDSAMYLCASSSLAGVPDTRYFGPGTRLTVL.

J is TRBJ2-7 and V is TRBV20-1, with D perhaps matching TRBD2 (5 bases). Germline V gives CDR1 DFQATT, CDR2 SNEGSKA (reference sequence). The CDR3 has 15 residues. V dropped 8 bases and J dropped 4 bases, with 24 bases sitting between them. The CDR3 DNA reads TGCAGTTCAACTAGATCAATCGGGCCAGCTTACGAGCAGTACTTC. This gives the protein CSSTRSIGPAYEQYF.

This clonotype has just a few counts. CDR3 nucleotide sequence: TGTGCCAGCAGTTACGACCAGGGGTATGGCGGGGAGCTGTTTTTT. As protein: CASSYDQGYGGELFF. J is TRBJ2-2 and V is TRBV6-5; possible D gene TRBD1, 6 bases. The germline gives CDR1 MNHEY, CDR2 SVGAGI. CDR3 length: 15 residues. The germline V and J ends were trimmed by 2 bases and 7 bases, with 14 bases remaining between them.

This clonotype has ten or more counts. The chain uses TRBV29-1 and TRBJ1-2; no firm D call. The CDR3 covers 11 residues. V was trimmed by 8 bases and J by 6 bases, leaving 13 bases between them. Germline-derived CDR1 and CDR2 are SQVTM and ANQGSEA. The CDR3 DNA reads TGCAGCCATTTAGGGTCGGATGGCTACACCTTC. This codes for CSHLGSDGYTF.

The chain joins TRBV15 to TRBJ2-2; 8 nucleotides match TRBD2. Germline V gives CDR1 LNHNV, CDR2 YYDKDF (reference sequence). CDR3 length equals 15 residues. J gave up 2 bases and V 5 bases, and 4 bases lay outside the gene matches. The CDR3 loop reads CATSLIAGNTGELFF. The CDR3 DNA follows: TGTGCCACCAGCTTAATAGCGGGAAACACCGGGGAGCTGTTTTTT.

To note about this clonotype: Being one base from a much bigger clone, this may be a read error. V and J are TRBV9 and TRBJ2-7; TRBD2 matches at 8 bases. The V segment lost 4 bases and the J segment 10 bases; nucleotides outside the gene matches: 19. This CDR3 spans 16 amino acids. CDR1 is SGDLS and CDR2 is YYNGEE in the germline V gene. The CDR3 nucleotides are TGTGCCAGCAGCACCCAAGCGGGAGTCCGCCAAGAGATCCAGTACTTC. Translating gives CASSTQAGVRQEIQYF.

Of note for this clonotype: A read error may produce the germline difference seen at one junction end. The chain recombines TRBV4-3 with TRBJ2-1; TRBD2 aligns across 7 bases. The CDR3 sequence is 15 residues long. From germline, CDR1 is LGHNA and CDR2 YSLEER. As DNA, the CDR3 is TGCGCCAGCGGCCACGGGACTACTTGGGGAAATGAGCAGTTCTTC. It encodes CASGHGTTWGNEQFF.

This clonotype occurred a few times. V is TRBV12-3 or TRBV12-4 and J is TRBJ2-1, with D perhaps given as TRBD1 or TRBD2 (6 bases each). This CDR3 is built from 15 residues. V lost 10 bases and J 8 bases, leaving 24 bases between the germline ends. The DNA of the CDR3 is TGTGCCAACCACCCAGGGGACTTAGACGTCTATGAGCAGTTCTTC. Protein: CANHPGDLDVYEQFF.

Note on this clonotype: Just one base apart from a much larger clone, this may be a read error. This sequence joins TRBV4-1 and TRBJ2-3; D tentatively fits TRBD1 or TRBD2 (6 bases each). Germline V gene lookup returns CDR1 MGHRA and CDR2 YSYEKL. This CDR3 contains 15 residues. The CDR3 DNA sequence: TGCGCCGGCAGCCCCCCGGGGGCGGCTGGAGATACGCAGTATTTT. Its protein product is CAGSPPGAAGDTQYF.

The chain couples TRBV10-3 to TRBJ1-1; D is perhaps TRBD1 (5 bases). With 7 bases removed from V and 2 bases from J, the gap between germline ends came to 11 bases. This CDR3 contains 13 residues. Germline CDR1 ENHRY, CDR2 SYGVKD. The CDR3 loop is CAITGVPNTEAFF. CDR3 bases: TGTGCCATCACGGGGGTCCCTAACACTGAAGCTTTCTTT.

This clonotype occurred a few times. The V gene is TRBV5-1, the J gene TRBJ2-2; D call uncertain. Trimming cost V 2 bases and J 0 bases, with 5 bases left between them. The length of the CDR3 is 14 residues. Germline V gene data show CDR1 as SGHRS and CDR2 as YFSETQ. The CDR3 sequence: CASSLQPNTGELFF. For the CDR3, the DNA is TGCGCCAGCAGCTTACAGCCGAACACCGGGGAGCTGTTTTTT.

This clonotype was seen only a few times. A read error may produce the germline difference seen at one junction end. The chain recombines TRBV7-9 with TRBJ1-5; tentative D call: TRBD1 (5 bases). Germline-derived CDR1 and CDR2 are SEHNR and FQNEAQ (reference sequence). This CDR3 has 12 residues. CDR3 coding DNA: TGTGCCAGCAGCTTAGGGGTGGGGCCCCGGCATTTT. Translating gives CASSLGVGPRHF.

Comment on this clonotype: Sequence at one end of the junction differs from germline and may be a read error. This chain connects TRBV20-1 to TRBJ2-1; D is ambiguous. Looked up from germline, CDR1 is DFQATT and CDR2 is SNEGSKA (reference sequence). The CDR3 runs to 14 residues. The CDR3 reads CSARDYTENNEQVF. The CDR3 DNA follows: TGCAGTGCTAGAGATTATACAGAAAACAATGAGCAGGTCTTC.

The chain employs TRBV20-1 and TRBJ2-3; 7 bases fit TRBD2. This CDR3 is 12 amino acids long. With 5 bases clipped from V and 6 bases from J, the junction kept 5 bases outside the gene matches. Looked up from germline, CDR1 is DFQATT and CDR2 is SNEGSKA (reference sequence). The CDR3 loop reads CSAWWEGDTQYF. The DNA of the CDR3 is TGCAGTGCTTGGTGGGAGGGGGATACGCAGTATTTT.

The V and J genes are TRBV20-1 and TRBJ2-2, with TRBD2 matching over 9 bases. V lost 6 bases to trimming and J lost 7 bases; unmatched junction nucleotides: 9. The CDR3 is 14 amino acids. Germline V gene data show CDR1 as DFQATT and CDR2 as SNEGSKA (reference sequence). The CDR3 sequence is CSATGTSPFGELFF. In nucleotides, the CDR3 is TGCAGTGCCACCGGGACTAGCCCATTCGGGGAGCTGTTTTTT.